This record covers a single T cell receptor beta chain. Assay used: immunoSEQ multiplex PCR; TCRdb lists only in-frame clones, some missing. Of under 75,000 clones listed, 93% are singletons. The CDR3 runs to 18 residues. Per the germline V gene, CDR1 is LGHNA and CDR2 is YNFKEQ. The germline V and J ends were trimmed by 2 bases and 4 bases, with 21 bases remaining between them. This specimen belongs to a study of T cells after posttransplantation cyclophosphamide. Sequenced input: PBMCs. The chain combines TRBV4-2 with TRBJ1-3, with TRBD1 as a possible D gene (5 bases). The sequence was collected from a woman aged 30 to 39 in good health and a related stem cell transplant donor. CDR3 coding DNA: TGTGCCAGCAGCCAAATGAAATCAGGGACCTTGAGGGGAAACACCATATATTTT. Amino acid sequence: CASSQMKSGTLRGNTIYF.